A single sample is the source of the 7 T cell receptor beta chains below, sequenced in a study of blood T cell repertoires in COVID-19. Here immunoSEQ multiplex PCR was the method, and the copy in TCRdb shows in-frame clones only, minus some. The sample shows roughly 75,000 clones, 81% of them seen only once. Sequenced: peripheral blood. The origin of the receptors is a woman in her 70s with acute or convalescent COVID-19.

The chain has TRBV29-1 and TRBJ1-2; no reliable D call. Germline V lookup: CDR1 SQVTM, CDR2 ANQGSEA. The length of the CDR3 is 11 residues. V was clipped by 6 bases and J by 2 bases, with 7 bases between them. The DNA for the CDR3 is TGCAGCGTCACAATGAACTATGGCTACACCTTC. Amino acids: CSVTMNYGYTF.

The chain couples TRBV3-1 (or the pseudogene TRBV3-2) to TRBJ2-3, with 12 bases matching TRBD2. The CDR3 has 15 amino acids. From germline, CDR1 is LGHDT and CDR2 YNNKEL (reference sequence). The J segment lost 4 bases and the V segment lost 6 bases, leaving 5 bases of the junction unmatched. The CDR3 here is CASRTSGGGADTQYF. The CDR3 DNA reads TGTGCCAGCAGGACTAGCGGGGGAGGTGCAGATACGCAGTATTTT.

V gene TRBV29-1 combines with J gene TRBJ1-1, with 8 positions matching TRBD1. The V gene's germline CDR1 is SQVTM and CDR2 ANQGSEA. This CDR3 region has 13 residues. The junction had 6 bases not matched to a gene; V was cut back by 7 bases and J by 2 bases. The CDR3 DNA sequence: TGCAGCGCAAGGACAGGGCCCAACACTGAAGCTTTCTTT. Protein sequence: CSARTGPNTEAFF.

The rearrangement links TRBV19 to TRBJ2-7, with no clear D. V was cut by 3 bases and J by 0 bases, with 9 bases left in between. Germline lookup yields CDR1 LNHDA and CDR2 SQIVND (reference sequence). CDR3 size: 14 residues. CDR3 protein: CASSIRVDSYEQYF. CDR3 nucleotides: TGTGCCAGTAGTATTCGGGTCGACTCCTACGAGCAGTACTTC.

The chain employs TRBV29-1 and TRBJ2-5, with 7 bases fitting TRBD1. Trimming removed 6 bases from V and 5 bases from J; junction bases left unmatched: 9. The CDR3 contains 13 residues. CDR1 is SQVTM and CDR2 is ANQGSEA in the germline V gene. CDR3 sequence: CSVELGGWETQYF. The CDR3 DNA follows: TGCAGCGTGGAACTAGGGGGCTGGGAGACCCAGTACTTC.

The table lists this clone with a few counts. The chain is built from TRBV3-1 (or the pseudogene TRBV3-2) and TRBJ1-4; 8 nucleotides line up with TRBD1. V gave up 11 bases and J gave up 3 bases; unmatched junction bases: 8. The germline V gene has CDR1 LGHDT and CDR2 YNNKEL (reference sequence). The CDR3 has 14 amino acids. CDR3 sequence: CAGRTGRSNEKLFF. Here the CDR3 DNA reads TGTGCCGGAAGGACAGGGCGGTCTAATGAAAAACTGTTTTTT.

In its sample, this clone was seen a few times. The chain uses TRBV11-2 and TRBJ1-6, with 8 bases fitting TRBD1. Germline V gene data show CDR1 as SGHAT and CDR2 as FQNNGV. The CDR3 covers 14 residues. V was pared by 4 bases and J by 8 bases, with 4 bases of the junction left unmatched. Here the CDR3 DNA reads TGTGCCAGCAGCTCGGACAGGGCGCATTCACCCCTCCACTTT. This sequence encodes CASSSDRAHSPLHF.